This T cell receptor (beta chain) was recovered during a study of a mutant IDH1 vaccine in newly diagnosed glioma. At the level of the study: With temozolomide cycles, or 4-6 weeks after radiotherapy alone, vaccination was started. Receipt of radiotherapy, temozolomide, or both preceded the study, and most received both.

This clone was observed a single time. The antigen remains undetermined. Findings of the study overall: With respect to changes in top peripheral T cell clonotypes, pseudoprogression seemed unrelated.

Noted time point: week 23, last vaccination. Vaccine doses each comprised 300 ug of mutant IDH1 20-mer peptide, with topical imiquimod. New astrocytomas of WHO grade 3 or 4 that were IDH1-mutant and ATRX-lost were found in the donors. Only in-frame clones appear in the TCRdb table, and some are missing; sequencing was by immunoSEQ multiplex PCR. The sample includes around 30,000 clones, approximately 84% seen only once; the top ten take under 8.5%. V was cut by 4 bases and J by 4 bases, with 10 bases left in between. Per the germline V gene, CDR1 is ENHRY and CDR2 is SYGVKD. There are 13 residues in the CDR3.

The material was PBMCs, obtained from a glioma patient whose treatment included an IDH1 peptide vaccine. The sequence came from a young woman with glioma. The chain employs TRBV10-3 and TRBJ1-2, with D perhaps matching TRBD1 (5 bases). CDR3 in amino acids: CAISGGPIYGYTF. DNA of the CDR3: TGTGCCATCAGTGGGGGACCCATCTATGGCTACACCTTC.